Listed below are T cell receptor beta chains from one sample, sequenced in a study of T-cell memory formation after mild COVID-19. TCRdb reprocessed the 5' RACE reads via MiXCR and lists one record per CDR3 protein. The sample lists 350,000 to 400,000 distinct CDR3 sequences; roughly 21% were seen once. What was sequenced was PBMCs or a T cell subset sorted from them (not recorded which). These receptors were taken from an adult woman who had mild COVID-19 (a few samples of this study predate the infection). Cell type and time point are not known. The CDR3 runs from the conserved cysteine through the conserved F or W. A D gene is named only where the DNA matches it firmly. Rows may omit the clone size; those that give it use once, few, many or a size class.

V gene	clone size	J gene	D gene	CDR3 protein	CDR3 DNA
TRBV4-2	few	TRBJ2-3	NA	CASSQGGQVTQYF	TGTGCCAGCAGCCAAGGGGGCCAGGTTACGCAGTATTTT
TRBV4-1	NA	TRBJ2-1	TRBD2	CASSPAEERGHEQFF	TGCGCCAGCAGCCCCGCAGAGGAGCGGGGCCATGAGCAGTTCTTC
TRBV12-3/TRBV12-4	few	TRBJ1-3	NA	CASRPGSSGNTIYF	TGTGCCAGCAGACCCGGGTCGTCCGGAAACACCATATATTTT
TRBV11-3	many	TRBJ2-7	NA	CASSWDPSAYEQYF	TGTGCCAGCAGCTGGGACCCCAGCGCCTACGAGCAGTACTTC
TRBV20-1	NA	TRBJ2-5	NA	CSANQETQYF	TGCAGTGCTAACCAAGAGACCCAGTACTTC
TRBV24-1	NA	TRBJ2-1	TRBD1	CATSWQGDPREQFF	TGTGCCACCAGTTGGCAGGGGGATCCTCGTGAGCAGTTCTTC
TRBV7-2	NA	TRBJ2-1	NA	CASSLADSQGEQFF	TGTGCCAGCAGCTTAGCGGACAGTCAGGGTGAGCAGTTCTTC
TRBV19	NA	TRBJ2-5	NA	CASSPLSRRQETQYF	TGTGCCAGTAGTCCCCTAAGCCGACGACAAGAGACCCAGTACTTC
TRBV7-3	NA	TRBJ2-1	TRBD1	CASSLVAGTGGHEQFF	TGTGCCAGCAGCTTAGTCGCCGGGACAGGGGGCCATGAGCAGTTCTTC
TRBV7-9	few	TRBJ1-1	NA	CASSPGPGRGNTEAFF	TGTGCCAGCAGCCCCGGTCCGGGGCGGGGGAACACTGAAGCTTTCTTT
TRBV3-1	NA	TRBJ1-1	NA	CASSQDVGQGRPEAFF	TGTGCCAGCAGCCAAGACGTTGGGCAGGGGCGCCCAGAAGCTTTCTTT
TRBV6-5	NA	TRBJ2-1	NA	CASRVRESNYNEQFF	TGTGCCAGCAGGGTACGGGAGTCCAACTACAATGAGCAGTTCTTC
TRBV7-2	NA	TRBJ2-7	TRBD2	CASSLGGRASYEQYF	TGTGCCAGCAGCTTAGGGGGGAGGGCCTCCTACGAGCAGTACTTC
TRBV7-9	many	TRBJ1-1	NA	CASSLGNSATEAFF	TGTGCCAGCAGCTTAGGGAACAGTGCCACTGAAGCTTTCTTT
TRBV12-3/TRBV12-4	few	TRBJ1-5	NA	CASSSGISNQPQHF	TGTGCCAGCAGTTCCGGGATTAGCAATCAGCCCCAGCATTTT
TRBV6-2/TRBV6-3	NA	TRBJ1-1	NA	CASSFSAGRTEAFF	TGTGCCAGCAGTTTTTCGGCAGGGCGCACTGAAGCTTTCTTT
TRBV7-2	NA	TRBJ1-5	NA	CASSLGGEMVQPQHF	TGTGCCAGCAGCTTAGGAGGGGAGATGGTTCAGCCCCAGCATTTT
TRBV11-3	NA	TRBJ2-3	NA	CASSSGLTPTDTQYF	TGTGCCAGCAGCTCGGGACTCACCCCCACAGATACGCAGTATTTT
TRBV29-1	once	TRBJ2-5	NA	CSVDSKETQYF	TGCAGCGTTGACAGCAAAGAGACCCAGTACTTC
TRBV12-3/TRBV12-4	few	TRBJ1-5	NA	CASSYREVGQPQHF	TGTGCCAGCAGTTACAGGGAGGTAGGACAGCCCCAGCATTTT
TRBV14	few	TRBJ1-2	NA	CASSQANYGYTF	TGTGCCAGCAGCCAAGCTAACTATGGCTACACCTTC
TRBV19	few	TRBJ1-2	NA	CASREQQGRQGGYGYTF	TGTGCCAGTAGGGAGCAGCAAGGGAGGCAAGGCGGCTATGGCTACACCTTC
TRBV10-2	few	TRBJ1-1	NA	CASRLNRENTEAFF	TGCGCCAGCAGGTTGAACAGGGAGAACACTGAAGCTTTCTTT
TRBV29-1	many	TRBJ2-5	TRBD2	CSVAASGEKETQYF	TGCAGCGTTGCGGCTAGCGGGGAAAAAGAGACCCAGTACTTC
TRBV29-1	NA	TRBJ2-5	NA	CSVGADRVVF	TGCAGCGTGGGAGCGGATAGGGTTGTTTTC
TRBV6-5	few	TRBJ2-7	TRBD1	CASSSGGTGYYEQYF	TGTGCCAGCAGTTCTGGGGGGACAGGGTACTACGAGCAGTACTTC
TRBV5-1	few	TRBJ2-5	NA	CASSVSRGETQYF	TGCGCCAGCAGCGTTTCTAGGGGCGAGACCCAGTACTTC
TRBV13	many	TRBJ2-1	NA	CASSFRGSSYNEQFF	TGTGCCAGCAGCTTCCGGGGTAGCTCCTACAATGAGCAGTTCTTC
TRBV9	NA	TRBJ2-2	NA	CASSVEGANTGELFF	TGTGCCAGCAGCGTGGAGGGGGCGAACACCGGGGAGCTGTTTTTT
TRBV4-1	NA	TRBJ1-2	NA	CASSQAQGGYTF	TGCGCCAGCAGCCAAGCCCAGGGTGGCTACACCTTC
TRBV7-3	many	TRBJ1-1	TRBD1	CASSLGQGSEAFF	TGTGCCAGCAGCTTAGGACAGGGGTCTGAAGCTTTCTTT
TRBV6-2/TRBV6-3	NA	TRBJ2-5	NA	CASSYMAAQAETQYF	TGTGCCAGCAGTTACATGGCGGCCCAGGCGGAGACCCAGTACTTC
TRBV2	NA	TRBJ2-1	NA	CASKVRSLGYNEQFF	TGTGCCAGCAAAGTGCGTTCGCTAGGATACAATGAGCAGTTCTTC
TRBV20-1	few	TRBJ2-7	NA	CSAQPDSNSYEQYF	TGCAGTGCTCAACCGGACTCAAACTCCTACGAGCAGTACTTC
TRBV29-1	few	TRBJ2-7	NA	CSVAAHGSYEQYF	TGCAGCGTTGCCGCTCACGGGTCCTACGAGCAGTACTTC
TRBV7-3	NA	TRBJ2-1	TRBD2	CASSVGLAGYSEQFF	TGTGCCAGCAGCGTAGGACTAGCGGGCTACTCTGAGCAGTTCTTC
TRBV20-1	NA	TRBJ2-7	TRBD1	CSAPDRDRLYEQYF	TGCAGTGCTCCAGACCGGGACAGACTTTACGAGCAGTACTTC
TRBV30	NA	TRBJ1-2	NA	CAWTSGSYGYTF	TGTGCCTGGACTTCAGGGAGCTATGGCTACACCTTC
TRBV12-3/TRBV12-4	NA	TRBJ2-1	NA	CASSFPGEQFF	TGTGCCAGCAGTTTTCCGGGTGAGCAGTTCTTC
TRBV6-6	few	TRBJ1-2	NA	CASSGNRVSNYGYTF	TGTGCCAGCAGTGGAAACAGGGTATCCAACTATGGCTACACCTTC
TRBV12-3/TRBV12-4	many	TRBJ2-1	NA	CASTLRNVDEQFF	TGTGCCAGCACCCTAAGGAATGTGGATGAGCAGTTCTTC
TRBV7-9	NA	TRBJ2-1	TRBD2	CASNPRAGAIYNEQFF	TGTGCCAGCAATCCTCGAGCGGGAGCTATCTACAATGAGCAGTTCTTC